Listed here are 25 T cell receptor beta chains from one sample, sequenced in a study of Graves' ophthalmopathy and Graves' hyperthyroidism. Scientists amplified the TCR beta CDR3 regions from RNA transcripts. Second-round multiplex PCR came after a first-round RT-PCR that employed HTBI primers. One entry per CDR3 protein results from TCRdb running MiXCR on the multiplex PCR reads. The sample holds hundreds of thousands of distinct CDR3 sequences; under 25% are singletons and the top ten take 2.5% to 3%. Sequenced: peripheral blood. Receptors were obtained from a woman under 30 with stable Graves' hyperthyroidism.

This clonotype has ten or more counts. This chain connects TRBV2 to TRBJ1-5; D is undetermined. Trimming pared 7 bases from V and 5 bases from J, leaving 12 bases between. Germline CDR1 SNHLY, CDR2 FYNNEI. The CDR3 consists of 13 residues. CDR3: CASKIRADQPQHF. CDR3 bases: TGTGCCAGCAAGATCCGGGCGGATCAGCCCCAGCATTTT.

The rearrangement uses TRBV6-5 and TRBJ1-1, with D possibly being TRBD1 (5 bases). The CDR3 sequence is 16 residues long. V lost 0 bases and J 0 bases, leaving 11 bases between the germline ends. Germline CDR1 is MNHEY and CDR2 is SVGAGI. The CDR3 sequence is CASSYSRQNMNTEAFF. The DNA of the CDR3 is TGTGCCAGCAGTTACTCGCGACAGAACATGAACACTGAAGCTTTCTTT.

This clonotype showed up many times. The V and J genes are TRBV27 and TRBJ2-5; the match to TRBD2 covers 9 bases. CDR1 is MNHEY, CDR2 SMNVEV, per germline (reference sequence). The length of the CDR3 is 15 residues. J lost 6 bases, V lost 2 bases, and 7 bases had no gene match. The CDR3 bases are TGTGCCAGCAGTTTAAGCGCGGGAGGGTGGAAGACCCAGTACTTC. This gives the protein CASSLSAGGWKTQYF.

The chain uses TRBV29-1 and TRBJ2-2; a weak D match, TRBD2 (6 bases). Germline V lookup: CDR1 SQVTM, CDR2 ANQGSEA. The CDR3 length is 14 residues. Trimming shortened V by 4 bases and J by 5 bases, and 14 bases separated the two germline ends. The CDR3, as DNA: TGCAGCGTTGGCGGGCCAGGGAGGACCGGGGAGCTGTTTTTT. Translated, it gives CSVGGPGRTGELFF.

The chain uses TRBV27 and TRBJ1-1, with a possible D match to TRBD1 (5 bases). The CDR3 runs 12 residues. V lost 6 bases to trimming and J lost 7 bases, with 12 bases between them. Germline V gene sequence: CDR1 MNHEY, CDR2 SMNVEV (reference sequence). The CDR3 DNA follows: TGTGCCAGCAGCTTTGGGGCCGGTGAAGCTTTCTTT. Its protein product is CASSFGAGEAFF.

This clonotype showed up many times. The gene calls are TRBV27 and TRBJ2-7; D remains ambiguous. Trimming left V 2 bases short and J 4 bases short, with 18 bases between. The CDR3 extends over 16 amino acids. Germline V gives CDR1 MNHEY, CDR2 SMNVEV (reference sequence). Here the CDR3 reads CASSLSWSGSLYEQYF. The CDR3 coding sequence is TGTGCCAGCAGTTTAAGCTGGTCAGGAAGCCTTTACGAGCAGTACTTC.

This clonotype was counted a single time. The CDR3 here is CASRERRGETQYF. As DNA, the CDR3 is TGCGCCAGCAGGGAGCGGAGGGGGGAGACCCAGTACTTC. The chain carries TRBV4-1 and TRBJ2-5; either TRBD1 or TRBD2 may fit D (6 bases each). Germline CDR1 MGHRA, CDR2 YSYEKL. CDR3 length: 13 amino acids. The V gene lost 6 bases and the J gene lost 5 bases, with 13 bases spanning the gap.

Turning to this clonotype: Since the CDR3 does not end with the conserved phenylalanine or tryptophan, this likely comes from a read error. The CDR3 nucleotides are TGTGCCAGCAGTTTAGATGGGAATCAGCCCCAGCATTTG. As protein: CASSLDGNQPQHL. The chain uses TRBV12-3 or TRBV12-4 and TRBJ1-5; no clear D gene. There are 13 residues in the CDR3. The ends were cut back, 1 base at V and 4 bases at J, with 5 bases in the middle.

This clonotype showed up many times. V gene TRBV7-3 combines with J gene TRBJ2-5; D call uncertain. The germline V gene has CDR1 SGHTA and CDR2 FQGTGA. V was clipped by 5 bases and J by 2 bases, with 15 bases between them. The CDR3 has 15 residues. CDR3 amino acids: CASSPMAGGQETQYF. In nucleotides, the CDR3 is TGTGCCAGCAGCCCTATGGCAGGTGGGCAAGAGACCCAGTACTTC.

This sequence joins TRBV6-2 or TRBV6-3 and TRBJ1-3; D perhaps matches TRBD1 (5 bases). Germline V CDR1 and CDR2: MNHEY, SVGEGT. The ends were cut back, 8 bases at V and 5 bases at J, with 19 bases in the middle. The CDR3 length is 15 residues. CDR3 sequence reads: CASHRPQGGRNTIYF. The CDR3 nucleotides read TGTGCCAGCCACCGCCCCCAGGGAGGCCGAAACACCATATATTTT.

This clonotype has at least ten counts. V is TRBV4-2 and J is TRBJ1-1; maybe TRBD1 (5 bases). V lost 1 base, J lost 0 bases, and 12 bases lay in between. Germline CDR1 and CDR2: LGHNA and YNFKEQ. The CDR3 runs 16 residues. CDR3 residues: CASSQVGGPLNTEAFF. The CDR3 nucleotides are TGTGCCAGCAGCCAAGTTGGGGGACCGTTGAACACTGAAGCTTTCTTT.

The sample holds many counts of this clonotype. The CDR3 nucleotides are TGTGCCAGCAGTTATGAAGGGGTTACTGAAGCTTTCTTT. Translated: CASSYEGVTEAFF. The chain employs TRBV6-5 and TRBJ1-1; D might be TRBD1 (5 bases). Trimming left V 3 bases short and J 5 bases short, with 10 bases between. CDR1 MNHEY and CDR2 SVGAGI come from the germline V gene. The CDR3 contains 13 residues.

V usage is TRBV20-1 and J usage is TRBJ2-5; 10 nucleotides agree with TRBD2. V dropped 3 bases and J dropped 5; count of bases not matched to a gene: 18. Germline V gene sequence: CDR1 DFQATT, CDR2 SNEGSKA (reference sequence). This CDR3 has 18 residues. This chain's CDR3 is CSARLAGLAIRPVETQYF. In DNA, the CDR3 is TGCAGTGCTAGGTTGGCGGGACTAGCGATACGGCCCGTGGAGACCCAGTACTTC.

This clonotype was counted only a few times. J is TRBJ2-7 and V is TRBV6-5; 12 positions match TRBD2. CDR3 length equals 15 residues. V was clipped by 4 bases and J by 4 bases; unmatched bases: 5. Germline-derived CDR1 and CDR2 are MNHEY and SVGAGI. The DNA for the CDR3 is TGTGCCAGCAGTTTCGCCGGGACTAGCGGGTACGAGCAGTACTTC. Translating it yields CASSFAGTSGYEQYF.

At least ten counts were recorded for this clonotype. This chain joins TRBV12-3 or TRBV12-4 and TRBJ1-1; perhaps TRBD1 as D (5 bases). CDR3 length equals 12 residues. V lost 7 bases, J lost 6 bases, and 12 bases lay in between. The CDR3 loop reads CASTDGGAEAFF. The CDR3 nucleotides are TGTGCCAGCACCGACGGGGGGGCTGAAGCTTTCTTT.

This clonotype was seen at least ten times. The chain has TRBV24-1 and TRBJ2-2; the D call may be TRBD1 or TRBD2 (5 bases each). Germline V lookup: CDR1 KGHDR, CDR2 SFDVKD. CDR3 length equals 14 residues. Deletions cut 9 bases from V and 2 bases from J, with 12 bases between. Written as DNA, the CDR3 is TGTGCCACCGGGGGAGAGACTAACACCGGGGAGCTGTTTTTT. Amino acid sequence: CATGGETNTGELFF.

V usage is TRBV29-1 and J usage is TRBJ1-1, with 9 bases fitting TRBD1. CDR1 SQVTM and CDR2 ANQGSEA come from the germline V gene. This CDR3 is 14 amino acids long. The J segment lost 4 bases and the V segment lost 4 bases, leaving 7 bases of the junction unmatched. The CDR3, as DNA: TGCAGCGTTGTAGGCCGGACAGGGGTCACTGAAGCTTTCTTT. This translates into CSVVGRTGVTEAFF.

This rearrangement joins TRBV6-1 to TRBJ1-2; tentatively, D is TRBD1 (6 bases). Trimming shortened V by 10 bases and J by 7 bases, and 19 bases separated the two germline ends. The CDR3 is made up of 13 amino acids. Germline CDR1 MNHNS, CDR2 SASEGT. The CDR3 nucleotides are TGTGCCATAACAGGGTCAGCTCTCAGTGGCTACACCTTC. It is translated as CAITGSALSGYTF.

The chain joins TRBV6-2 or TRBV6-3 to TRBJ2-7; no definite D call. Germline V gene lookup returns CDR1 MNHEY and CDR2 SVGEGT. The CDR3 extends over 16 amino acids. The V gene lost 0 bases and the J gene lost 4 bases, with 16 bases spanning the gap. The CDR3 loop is CASSYSKNNRGYEQYF. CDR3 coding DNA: TGTGCCAGCAGTTACTCGAAAAACAACAGAGGATACGAGCAGTACTTC.

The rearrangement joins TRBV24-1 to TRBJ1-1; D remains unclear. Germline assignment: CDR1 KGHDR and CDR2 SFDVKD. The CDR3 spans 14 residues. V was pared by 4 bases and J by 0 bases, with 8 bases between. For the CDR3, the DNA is TGTGCCACCAGTGACTCTCATGTGAACACTGAAGCTTTCTTT. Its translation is CATSDSHVNTEAFF.

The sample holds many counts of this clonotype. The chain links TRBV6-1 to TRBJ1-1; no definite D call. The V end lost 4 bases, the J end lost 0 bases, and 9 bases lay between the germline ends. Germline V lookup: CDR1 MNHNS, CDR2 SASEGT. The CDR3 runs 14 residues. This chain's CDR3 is CASSVDVLNTEAFF. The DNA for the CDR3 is TGTGCCAGCAGTGTAGATGTTCTGAACACTGAAGCTTTCTTT.

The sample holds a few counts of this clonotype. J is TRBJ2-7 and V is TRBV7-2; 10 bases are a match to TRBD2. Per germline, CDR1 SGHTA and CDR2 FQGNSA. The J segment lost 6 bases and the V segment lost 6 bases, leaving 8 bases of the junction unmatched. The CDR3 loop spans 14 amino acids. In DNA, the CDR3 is TGTGCCAGCAGAGAAGCGGGAGGGCCGTTCGAGCAGTACTTC. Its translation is CASREAGGPFEQYF.

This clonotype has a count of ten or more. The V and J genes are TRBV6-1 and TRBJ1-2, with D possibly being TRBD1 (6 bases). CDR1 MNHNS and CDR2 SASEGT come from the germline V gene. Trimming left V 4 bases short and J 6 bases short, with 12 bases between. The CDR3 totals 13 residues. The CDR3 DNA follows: TGTGCCAGCAGTGCAAACAGGGTTGATGGCTACACCTTC. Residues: CASSANRVDGYTF.

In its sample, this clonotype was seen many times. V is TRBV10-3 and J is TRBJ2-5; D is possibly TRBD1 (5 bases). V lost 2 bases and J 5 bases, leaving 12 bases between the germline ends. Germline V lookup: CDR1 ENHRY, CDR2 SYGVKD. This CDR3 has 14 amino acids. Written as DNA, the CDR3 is TGTGCCATCAGTGAGCTCGGCTCAGGGGAGACCCAGTACTTC. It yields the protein CAISELGSGETQYF.

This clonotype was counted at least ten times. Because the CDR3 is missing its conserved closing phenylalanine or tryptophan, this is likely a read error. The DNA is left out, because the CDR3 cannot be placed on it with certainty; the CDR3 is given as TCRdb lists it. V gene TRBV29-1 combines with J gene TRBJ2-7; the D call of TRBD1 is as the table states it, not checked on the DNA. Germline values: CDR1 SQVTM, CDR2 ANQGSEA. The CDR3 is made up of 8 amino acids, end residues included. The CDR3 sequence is CSFPLGVI.